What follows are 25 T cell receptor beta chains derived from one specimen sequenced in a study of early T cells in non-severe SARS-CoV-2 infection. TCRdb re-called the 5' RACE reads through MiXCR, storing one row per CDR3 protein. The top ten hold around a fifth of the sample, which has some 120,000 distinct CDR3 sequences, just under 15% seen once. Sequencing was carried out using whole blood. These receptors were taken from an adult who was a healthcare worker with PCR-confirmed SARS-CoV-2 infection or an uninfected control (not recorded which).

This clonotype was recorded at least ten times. The CDR3 protein is CASSYRRSGELFF. The CDR3 DNA follows: TGTGCCAGCAGTTACCGGCGGTCAGGGGAGCTGTTTTTT. The chain employs TRBV6-5 and TRBJ2-2; D ambiguous. V dropped 2 bases and J dropped 8 bases, with 9 bases sitting between them. The CDR3 length is 13 residues. CDR1 and CDR2 from the germline V gene are MNHEY and SVGAGI.

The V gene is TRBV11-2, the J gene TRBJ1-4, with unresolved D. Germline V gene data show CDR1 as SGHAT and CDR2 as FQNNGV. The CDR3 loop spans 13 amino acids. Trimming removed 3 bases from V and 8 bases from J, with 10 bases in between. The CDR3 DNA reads TGTGCCAGCAGCTTCTCCGACGGGGAAAAACTGTTTTTT. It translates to CASSFSDGEKLFF.

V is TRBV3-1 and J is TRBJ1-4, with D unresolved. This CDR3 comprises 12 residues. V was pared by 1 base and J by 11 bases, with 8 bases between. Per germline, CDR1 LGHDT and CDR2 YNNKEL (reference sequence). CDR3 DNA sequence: TGTGCCAGCAGCCAAGGGCCGGGGAAACTGTTTTTT. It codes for CASSQGPGKLFF.

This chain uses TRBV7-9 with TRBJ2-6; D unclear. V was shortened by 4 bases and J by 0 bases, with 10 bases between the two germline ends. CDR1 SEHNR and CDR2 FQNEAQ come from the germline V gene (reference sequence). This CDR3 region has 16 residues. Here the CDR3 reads CASSSGVRSGANVLTF. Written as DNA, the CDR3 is TGTGCCAGCAGCTCGGGCGTCCGCTCTGGGGCCAACGTCCTGACTTTC.

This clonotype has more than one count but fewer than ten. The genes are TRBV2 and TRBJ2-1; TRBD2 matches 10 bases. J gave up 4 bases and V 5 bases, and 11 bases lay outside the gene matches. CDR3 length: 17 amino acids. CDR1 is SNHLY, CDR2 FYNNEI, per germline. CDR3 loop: CASSRERLAGGYNEQFF. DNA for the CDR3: TGTGCCAGCAGTCGCGAGCGATTAGCGGGGGGTTACAATGAGCAGTTCTTC.

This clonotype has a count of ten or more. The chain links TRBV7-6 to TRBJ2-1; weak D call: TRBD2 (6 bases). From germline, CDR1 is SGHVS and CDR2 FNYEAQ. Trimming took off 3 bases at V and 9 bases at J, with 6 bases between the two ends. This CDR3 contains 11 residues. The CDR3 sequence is CASSFSGEQFF. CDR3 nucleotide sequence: TGTGCCAGCAGCTTTAGCGGTGAGCAGTTCTTC.

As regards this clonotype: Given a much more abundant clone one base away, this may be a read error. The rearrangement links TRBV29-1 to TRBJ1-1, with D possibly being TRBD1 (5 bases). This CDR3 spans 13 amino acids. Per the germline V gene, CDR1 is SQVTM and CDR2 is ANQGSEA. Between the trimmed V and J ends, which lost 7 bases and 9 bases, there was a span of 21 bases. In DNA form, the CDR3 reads TGCAGCGGAATGATCGGGACGGTCCCTCAAGCTTTCTTT. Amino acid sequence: CSGMIGTVPQAFF.

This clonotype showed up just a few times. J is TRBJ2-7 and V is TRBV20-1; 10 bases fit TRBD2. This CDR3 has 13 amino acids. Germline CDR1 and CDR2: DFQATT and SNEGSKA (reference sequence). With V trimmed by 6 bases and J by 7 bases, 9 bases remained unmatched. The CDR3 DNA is TGCAGTGCCCTGACTAGCGGGCTGATGGAGCAGTACTTC. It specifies CSALTSGLMEQYF.

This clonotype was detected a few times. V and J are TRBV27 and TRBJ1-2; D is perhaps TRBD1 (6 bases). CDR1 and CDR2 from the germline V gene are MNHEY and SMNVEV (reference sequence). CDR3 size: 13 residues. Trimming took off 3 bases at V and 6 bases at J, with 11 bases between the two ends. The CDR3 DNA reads TGTGCCAGCAGTTTTGCAGGGGCCAATGGCTACACCTTC. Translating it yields CASSFAGANGYTF.

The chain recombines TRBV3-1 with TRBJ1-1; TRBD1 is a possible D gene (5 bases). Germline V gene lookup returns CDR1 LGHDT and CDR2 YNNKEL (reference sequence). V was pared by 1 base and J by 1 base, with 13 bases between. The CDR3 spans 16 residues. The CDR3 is CASSQVGGSKNTEAFF. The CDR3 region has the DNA TGTGCCAGCAGCCAAGTGGGGGGATCTAAGAACACTGAAGCTTTCTTT.

The CDR3 sequence: CASSITTSGTRTDTQYF. As DNA, the CDR3 is TGTGCCAGCAGCATTACCACAAGCGGGACTCGCACAGATACGCAGTATTTT. The chain is built from TRBV11-2 and TRBJ2-3, with 7 bases that match TRBD2. The CDR3 is 17 residues long. Germline trimming cut 5 bases from V and 1 base from J; bases unmatched to any gene: 12. The germline CDR1 and CDR2 sequences are SGHAT and FQNNGV.

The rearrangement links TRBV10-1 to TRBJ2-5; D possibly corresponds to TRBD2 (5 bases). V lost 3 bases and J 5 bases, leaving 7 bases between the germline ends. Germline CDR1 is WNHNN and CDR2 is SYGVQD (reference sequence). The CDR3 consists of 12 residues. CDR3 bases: TGCGCCAGCAGTGACTCGGGGGAGACCCAGTACTTC. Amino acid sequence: CASSDSGETQYF.

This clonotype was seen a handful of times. DNA of the CDR3: TGCAGCGTTGACCGGGGGATTGCTGGCTACACCTTC. The encoded protein is CSVDRGIAGYTF. This chain joins TRBV29-1 and TRBJ1-2; TRBD1 might be the D (5 bases). The ends were cut back, 3 bases at V and 7 bases at J, with 12 bases in the middle. The CDR3 is 12 amino acids. Germline CDR1 SQVTM, CDR2 ANQGSEA.

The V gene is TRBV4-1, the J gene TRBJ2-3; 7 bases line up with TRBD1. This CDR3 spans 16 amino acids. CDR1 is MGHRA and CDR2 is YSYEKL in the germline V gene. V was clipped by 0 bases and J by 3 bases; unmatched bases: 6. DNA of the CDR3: TGCGCCAGCAGCCAAGATGGGACAGCTCAGACAGATACGCAGTATTTT. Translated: CASSQDGTAQTDTQYF.

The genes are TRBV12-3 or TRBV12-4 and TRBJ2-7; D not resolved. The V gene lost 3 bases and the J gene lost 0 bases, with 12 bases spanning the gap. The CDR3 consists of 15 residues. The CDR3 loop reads CASSFSQTTSYEQYF. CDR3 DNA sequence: TGTGCCAGCAGTTTTAGTCAAACCACCTCCTACGAGCAGTACTTC.

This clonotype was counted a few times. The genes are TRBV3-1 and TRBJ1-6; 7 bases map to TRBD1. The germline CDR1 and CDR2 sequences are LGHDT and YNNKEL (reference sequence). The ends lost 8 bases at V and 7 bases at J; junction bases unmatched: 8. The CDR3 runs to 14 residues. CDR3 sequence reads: CASGARDRNSPLHF. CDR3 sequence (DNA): TGTGCCAGCGGCGCCCGGGACAGAAATTCACCCCTCCACTTT.

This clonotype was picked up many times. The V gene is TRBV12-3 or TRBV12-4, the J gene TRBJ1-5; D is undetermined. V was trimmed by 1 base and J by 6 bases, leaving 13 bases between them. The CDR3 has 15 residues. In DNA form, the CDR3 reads TGTGCCAGCAGTTTAGGCACGAATAGAGGTCAGCCCCAGCATTTT. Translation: CASSLGTNRGQPQHF.

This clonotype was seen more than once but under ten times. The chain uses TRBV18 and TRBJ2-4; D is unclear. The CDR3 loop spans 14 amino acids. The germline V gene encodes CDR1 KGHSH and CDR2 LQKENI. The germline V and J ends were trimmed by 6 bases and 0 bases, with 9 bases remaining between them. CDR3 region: CASSEKIAKNIQYF. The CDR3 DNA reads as TGTGCCAGCTCCGAAAAGATAGCCAAAAACATTCAGTACTTC. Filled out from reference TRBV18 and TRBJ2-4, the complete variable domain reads NAGVMQNPRHLVRRRGQEARLRCSPMKGHSHVYWYRQLPEEGLKFMVYLQKENIIDESGMPKERFSAEFPKEGPSILRIQQVVRGDSAAYFCASSEKIAKNIQYFGAGTRLSVL.

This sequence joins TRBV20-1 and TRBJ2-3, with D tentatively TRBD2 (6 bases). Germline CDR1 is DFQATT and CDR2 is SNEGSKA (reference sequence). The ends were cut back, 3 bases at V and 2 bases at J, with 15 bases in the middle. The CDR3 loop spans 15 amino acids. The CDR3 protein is CSARRRGTYTDTQYF. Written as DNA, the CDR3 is TGCAGTGCTAGGCGGCGGGGTACTTACACAGATACGCAGTATTTT.

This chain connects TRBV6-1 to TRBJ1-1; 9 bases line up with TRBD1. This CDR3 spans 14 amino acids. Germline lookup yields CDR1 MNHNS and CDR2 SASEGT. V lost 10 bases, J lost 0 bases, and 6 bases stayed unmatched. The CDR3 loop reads CAITQGALNTEAFF. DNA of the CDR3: TGTGCCATTACACAGGGGGCTTTGAACACTGAAGCTTTCTTT.

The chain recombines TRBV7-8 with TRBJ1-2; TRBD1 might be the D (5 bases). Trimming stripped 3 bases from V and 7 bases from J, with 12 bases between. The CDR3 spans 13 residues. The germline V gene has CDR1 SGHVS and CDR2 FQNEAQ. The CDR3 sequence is CASSFAGWSGYTF. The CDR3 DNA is TGTGCCAGCAGCTTCGCAGGGTGGTCTGGCTACACCTTC.

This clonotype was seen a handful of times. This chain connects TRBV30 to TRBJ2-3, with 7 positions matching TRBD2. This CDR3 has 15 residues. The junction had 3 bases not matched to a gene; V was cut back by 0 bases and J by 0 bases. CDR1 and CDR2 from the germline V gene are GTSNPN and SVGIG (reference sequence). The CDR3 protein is CAWSVGGASTDTQYF. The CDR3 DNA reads TGTGCCTGGAGTGTGGGAGGGGCTAGCACAGATACGCAGTATTTT.

CDR3 amino acids: CSVALGLNTEAFF. The CDR3 DNA sequence: TGCAGCGTTGCCCTTGGTTTGAACACTGAAGCTTTCTTT. The rearrangement uses TRBV29-1 and TRBJ1-1, with unresolved D. Germline-derived CDR1 and CDR2 are SQVTM and ANQGSEA. The CDR3 runs 13 residues. V lost 4 bases and J lost 0, with 9 bases in between. Full variable domain (remainder filled in from reference TRBV29-1 and TRBJ1-1): SAVISQKPSRDICQRGTSLTIQCQVDSQVTMMFWYRQQPGQSLTLIATANQGSEATYESGFVIDKFPISRPNLTFSTLTVSNMSPEDSSIYLCSVALGLNTEAFFGQGTRLTVV.

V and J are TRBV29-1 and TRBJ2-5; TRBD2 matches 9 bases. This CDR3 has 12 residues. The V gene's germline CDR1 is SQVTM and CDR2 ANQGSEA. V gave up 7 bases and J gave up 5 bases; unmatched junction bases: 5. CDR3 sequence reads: CSARLAEETQYF. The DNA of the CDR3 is TGCAGCGCACGACTAGCGGAGGAGACCCAGTACTTC.

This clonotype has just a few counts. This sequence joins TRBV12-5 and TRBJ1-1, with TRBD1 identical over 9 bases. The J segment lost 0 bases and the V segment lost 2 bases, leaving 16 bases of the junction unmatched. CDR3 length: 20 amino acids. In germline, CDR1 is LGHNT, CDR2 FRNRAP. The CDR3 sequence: CASGLPDRTGAIMLNTEAFF. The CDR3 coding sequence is TGTGCTAGTGGTTTGCCCGACCGGACAGGGGCGATCATGTTGAACACTGAAGCTTTCTTT.